This T cell receptor (beta chain) emerged from a study of CD8+ T cells in alopecia areata. The study's findings and limits: Researchers report lesional scalp, most notably alopecia totalis/universalis, outstripped normal scalp in clonality. Significant decreases in scalp clonality and expanded CD8+ clones followed tofacitinib treatment. Possibly because of HLA-related factors, TCR sharing was less clear across patients than in mice.

Trimming stripped 0 bases from V and 0 bases from J, with 7 bases between. The length of the CDR3 is 15 residues. The V gene's germline CDR1 is ENHRY and CDR2 SYGVKD. Following extraction, RNA underwent reverse transcription to cDNA, which served as the sequencing template. TCRdb's copy holds only in-frame clones and misses some; the assay was immunoSEQ multiplex PCR. This table has 250,000 to 350,000 clones, 60% appearing once. Documented treatment: oral pan-JAK inhibitor, 5-10 mg twice daily. As to this clone: Its antigen is currently unknown.

The TCR comes from a human donor with alopecia areata. The input for sequencing was CD4+ T cells sorted from blood, taken around week 53, from a patient treated with tofacitinib. The chain uses TRBV10-3 and TRBJ2-3, with no clear D. CDR3 sequence (DNA): TGTGCCATCAGTGAGTCGGCAGCGAGCACAGATACGCAGTATTTT. This codes for CAISESAASTDTQYF.